This TCR beta chain appears in the sequencing data of a study of post-analysis software for immune sequencing data. The TCR beta cDNA libraries carried unique molecular identifiers. Starting from approximately 0.95 to 9.8 million T cells, the study yielded roughly 0.5 million cDNA molecules. TCRdb reanalysed the PCR reads using MiXCR and keeps one entry per CDR3 protein. The sample includes about 460,000 distinct CDR3 sequences, roughly 46% of them seen just once. Remarks on this clonotype: The antigen remains unidentified.

Germline lookup yields CDR1 DFQATT and CDR2 SNEGSKA (reference sequence). The CDR3 is 15 residues long. Between the trimmed V and J ends, which lost 0 bases and 2 bases, there was a span of 12 bases. Study conclusions and caveats: Under the F measure, samples that were prepared in one batch clustered strongly together. Compared with controls, patients had more of five TRBV segments, including TRBV5-6, TRBV5-1 and TRBV20-1. Normalized Chao1 diversity in multiple sclerosis patients fell significantly below that of controls.

Sequenced input: blood. This receptor was taken from a girl aged 5 to 17 with multiple sclerosis. The chain couples TRBV20-1 to TRBJ2-3, with D uncertain. The CDR3 region is CSARDYTPYTDTQYF. The CDR3 DNA sequence: TGCAGTGCTAGAGACTATACTCCATACACAGATACGCAGTATTTT.